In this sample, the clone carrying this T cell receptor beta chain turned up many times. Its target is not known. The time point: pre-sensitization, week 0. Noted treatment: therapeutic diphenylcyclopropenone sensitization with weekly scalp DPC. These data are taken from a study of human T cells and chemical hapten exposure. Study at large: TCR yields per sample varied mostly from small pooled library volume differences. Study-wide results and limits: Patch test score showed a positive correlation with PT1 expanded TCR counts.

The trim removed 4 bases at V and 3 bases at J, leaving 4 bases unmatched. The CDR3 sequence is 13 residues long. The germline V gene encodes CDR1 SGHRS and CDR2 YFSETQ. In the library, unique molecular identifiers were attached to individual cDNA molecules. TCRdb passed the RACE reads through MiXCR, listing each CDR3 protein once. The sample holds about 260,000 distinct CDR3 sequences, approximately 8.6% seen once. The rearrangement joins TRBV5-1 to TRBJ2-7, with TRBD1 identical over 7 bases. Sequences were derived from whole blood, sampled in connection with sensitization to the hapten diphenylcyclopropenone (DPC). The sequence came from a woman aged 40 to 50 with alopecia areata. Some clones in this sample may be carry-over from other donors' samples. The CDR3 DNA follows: TGCGCCAGCAGCCCGGACAGGAACTACGAGCAGTACTTC. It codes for CASSPDRNYEQYF.